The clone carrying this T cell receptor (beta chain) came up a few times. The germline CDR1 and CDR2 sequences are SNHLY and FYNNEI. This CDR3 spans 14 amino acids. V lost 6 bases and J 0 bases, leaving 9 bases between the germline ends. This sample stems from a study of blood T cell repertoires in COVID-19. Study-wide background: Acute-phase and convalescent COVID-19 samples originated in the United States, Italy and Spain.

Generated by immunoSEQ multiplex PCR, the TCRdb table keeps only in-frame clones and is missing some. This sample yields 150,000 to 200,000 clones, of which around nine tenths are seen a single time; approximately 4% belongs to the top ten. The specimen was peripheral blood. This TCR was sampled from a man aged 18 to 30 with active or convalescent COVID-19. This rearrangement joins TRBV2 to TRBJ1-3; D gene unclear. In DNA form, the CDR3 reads TGTGCCAGCAGGGAGAGTAGCTCTGGAAACACCATATATTTT. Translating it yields CASRESSSGNTIYF.